The next 31 T cell receptor beta chains were all read from a single sample in a study of human T cells and chemical hapten exposure. The time point: pre-sensitization, week 0. Stated treatment: therapeutic diphenylcyclopropenone sensitization with weekly scalp DPC. TCRdb re-called the RACE reads through MiXCR, storing one row per CDR3 protein. Found here are around 120,000 distinct CDR3 sequences, less than 15% of them singletons; the top ten hold approximately 2.6%. The sample here was whole blood, taken in connection with sensitization to the hapten diphenylcyclopropenone (DPC). These receptors were taken from a woman between 18 and 30 years old with alopecia areata. Some clones in this sample may be carry-over from other donors' samples.

The rearrangement uses TRBV20-1 and TRBJ1-5; D might be TRBD1 (6 bases). The length of the CDR3 is 15 residues. The ends were cut back, 1 base at V and 4 bases at J, with 14 bases in the middle. Per the germline V gene, CDR1 is DFQATT and CDR2 is SNEGSKA (reference sequence). The CDR3 sequence: CSARAAGVLNQPQHF. DNA for the CDR3: TGCAGTGCTAGAGCGGCAGGGGTTCTTAATCAGCCCCAGCATTTT.

This clonotype was counted ten times or more. This chain uses TRBV4-2 with TRBJ1-1; TRBD1 matches at 10 bases. J lost 5 bases, V lost 0 bases, and 6 bases had no gene match. Germline CDR1 is LGHNA and CDR2 is YNFKEQ. This CDR3 comprises 16 residues. CDR3 nucleotides: TGTGCCAGCAGCCAAGAAGGGACAGGGGCAAGAACTGAAGCTTTCTTT. This gives the protein CASSQEGTGARTEAFF.

This clonotype has only a few counts. V usage is TRBV12-3 or TRBV12-4 and J usage is TRBJ2-3; tentatively, D is TRBD1 or TRBD2 (5 bases each). The CDR3 contains 16 residues. V was trimmed by 1 base and J by 3 bases, leaving 14 bases between them. The CDR3 DNA sequence: TGTGCCAGCAGTTTAGGACGGACATGGGGGACAGATACGCAGTATTTT. This gives the protein CASSLGRTWGTDTQYF.

Many counts were recorded for this clonotype. J is TRBJ2-2 and V is TRBV6-5; TRBD1 or TRBD2 may be the D gene (5 bases each). Looked up from germline, CDR1 is MNHEY and CDR2 is SVGAGI. This CDR3 is 12 amino acids long. The V end was cut by 6 bases, the J end by 6 bases, with 8 bases between. In nucleotides, the CDR3 is TGTGCCAGCAGGCGAGGGGCCGGGGAGCTGTTTTTT. This encodes CASRRGAGELFF.

A few counts support this clonotype. The rearrangement links TRBV19 to TRBJ2-5; the match to TRBD2 covers 8 bases. CDR3 length: 16 amino acids. V lost 5 bases to trimming and J lost 2 bases; unmatched junction nucleotides: 10. The germline gives CDR1 LNHDA, CDR2 SQIVND (reference sequence). The CDR3 is CASSPLAGRPQETQYF. The CDR3 DNA reads TGTGCCAGTAGTCCCTTAGCGGGGCGTCCACAAGAGACCCAGTACTTC.

The chain links TRBV12-3 or TRBV12-4 to TRBJ1-5; 9 positions match TRBD1. The CDR3 length is 17 residues. V was pared by 6 bases and J by 2 bases, with 11 bases of the junction left unmatched. CDR3 sequence: CASRSGTGSPRNQPQHF. The CDR3 coding sequence is TGTGCCAGCAGATCCGGGACAGGGTCCCCCCGCAATCAGCCCCAGCATTTT.

This clonotype was seen at least ten times. The V call is TRBV6-1, the J call TRBJ2-7, with a weak D call TRBD2 (6 bases). Germline CDR1 and CDR2: MNHNS and SASEGT. The V gene lost 3 bases and the J gene lost 0 bases, with 15 bases spanning the gap. The CDR3 is 16 amino acids. This CDR3 reads CASSDYGGPSSYEQYF. The DNA for the CDR3 is TGTGCCAGCAGTGATTACGGGGGTCCGTCCTCCTACGAGCAGTACTTC.

This chain uses TRBV6-5 with TRBJ2-7, with 13 nucleotides matching TRBD2. Germline CDR1 is MNHEY and CDR2 is SVGAGI. This CDR3 spans 15 amino acids. After removal of 8 bases from V and 7 bases from J, the junction contained 11 bases not matched to a gene. CDR3 in amino acids: CASGSTSGGAWEQYF. In nucleotides, the CDR3 is TGTGCCAGCGGATCCACTAGCGGGGGGGCCTGGGAGCAGTACTTC.

This clonotype was recorded a few times. The chain uses TRBV20-1 and TRBJ2-1, with 11 nucleotides matching TRBD2. Germline CDR1 reads DFQATT; CDR2 reads SNEGSKA (reference sequence). This CDR3 comprises 14 residues. The junction had 6 bases not matched to a gene; V was cut back by 2 bases and J by 9 bases. The CDR3 spells CSARLAGGKGEQFF. Written as DNA, the CDR3 is TGCAGTGCTAGACTAGCGGGGGGTAAGGGTGAGCAGTTCTTC.

This clonotype has a count of ten or more. V gene TRBV12-3 or TRBV12-4 combines with J gene TRBJ1-1, with D tentatively TRBD1 (5 bases). With 3 bases removed from V and 4 bases from J, the gap between germline ends came to 9 bases. The CDR3 loop spans 13 amino acids. CDR3 in amino acids: CASSFSRGTEAFF. The CDR3 DNA reads TGTGCCAGCAGTTTTTCGAGGGGCACTGAAGCTTTCTTT.

This clonotype has a handful of counts. The rearrangement links TRBV29-1 to TRBJ2-1; unclear D gene. V gave up 4 bases and J gave up 9 bases, with 19 bases separating them. Germline V gives CDR1 SQVTM, CDR2 ANQGSEA. There are 14 residues in the CDR3. CDR3 nucleotide sequence: TGCAGCGTTGTTTTGGTGCCTCGGTTGAGTGAGCAGTTCTTC. Translated: CSVVLVPRLSEQFF.

As regards this clonotype: One base away lies a much larger clone, so this may be a sequencing read error. V is TRBV30 and J is TRBJ1-1, with 7 positions matching TRBD1. Germline V gives CDR1 GTSNPN, CDR2 SVGIG (reference sequence). The V gene end was trimmed by 0 bases and the J gene end by 3 bases; junction bases not matched to a gene: 4. The CDR3 contains 14 residues. Here the CDR3 DNA reads TGTGCCTGGAGTGTGGGCAGGGGGTACACTGAAGCTTTCTTT. As protein: CAWSVGRGYTEAFF. The whole variable domain, remainder taken from reference TRBV30 and TRBJ1-1, is SQTIHQWPATLVQPVGSPLSLECTVEGTSNPNLYWYRQAAGRGLQLLFYSVGIGQISSEVPQNLSASRPQDRQFILSSKKLLLSDSGFYLCAWSVGRGYTEAFFGQGTRLTVV.

This clonotype was detected a few times. V usage is TRBV18 and J usage is TRBJ2-7, with a possible D match to TRBD1 (6 bases). Per the germline V gene, CDR1 is KGHSH and CDR2 is LQKENI. Trimming took off 3 bases at V and 1 base at J, with 10 bases between the two ends. This CDR3 has 14 residues. Here the CDR3 reads CASSPSTGSYEQYF. CDR3 sequence (DNA): TGTGCCAGCTCACCTTCGACAGGATCCTACGAGCAGTACTTC.

This chain links TRBV25-1 with TRBJ2-5, with no clear D. V was clipped by 5 bases and J by 3 bases, with 7 bases between them. The CDR3 totals 12 residues. The germline CDR1 and CDR2 sequences are MGHDK and SYGVNS. The DNA of the CDR3 is TGTGCCAGCAGTTCCTCTAAAGAGACCCAGTACTTC. Protein: CASSSSKETQYF.

In this sample, this clonotype turned up a few times. Here the CDR3 DNA reads TGTGCCAGCAGTTACATCATACCGGGACAGGGGACTAATCAGCCCCAGCATTTT. This encodes CASSYIIPGQGTNQPQHF. V is TRBV6-6 and J is TRBJ1-5; 10 nucleotides match TRBD1. Per germline, CDR1 MNHNY and CDR2 SVGAGI (reference sequence). CDR3 size: 18 residues. The V and J ends lost 2 bases and 4 bases, in that order; junction bases with no gene match: 11.

This clonotype was recorded at least ten times. This chain links TRBV7-3 with TRBJ1-1, with 7 bases fitting TRBD1. V shed 5 bases and J 4 bases; nucleotides not matched to a gene: 7. The CDR3 totals 14 residues. Germline V CDR1 and CDR2: SGHTA, FQGTGA. CDR3 protein: CASSPLPGGTEAFF. CDR3 in DNA: TGTGCCAGCAGCCCTCTACCAGGGGGCACTGAAGCTTTCTTT.

V and J are TRBV7-8 and TRBJ1-5; 8 nucleotides match TRBD1. Germline trimming cut 4 bases from V and 4 bases from J; bases unmatched to any gene: 3. CDR1 is SGHVS and CDR2 is FQNEAQ in the germline V gene. This CDR3 comprises 14 residues. The CDR3 reads CASSSRTGNQPQHF. CDR3 bases: TGTGCCAGCAGCTCTCGGACAGGGAATCAGCCCCAGCATTTT. The variable domain in full, completed from reference TRBV7-8 and TRBJ1-5, reads GAGVSQSPRYKVAKRGQDVALRCDPISGHVSLFWYQQALGQGPEFLTYFQNEAQLDKSGLPSDRFFAERPEGSVSTLKIQRTQQEDSAVYLCASSSRTGNQPQHFGDGTRLSIL.

This clonotype has a handful of counts. V and J are TRBV29-1 and TRBJ2-7; TRBD1 aligns across 8 bases. Trimming cost V 7 bases and J 3 bases; bases outside gene matches: 8. Per the germline V gene, CDR1 is SQVTM and CDR2 is ANQGSEA. The CDR3 loop spans 13 amino acids. The CDR3 is CSADRGPGYEQYF. The CDR3 DNA is TGCAGCGCAGACAGGGGACCAGGCTACGAGCAGTACTTC.

The sample holds a few counts of this clonotype. This chain links TRBV28 with TRBJ1-2, with 9 bases lining up with TRBD1. This CDR3 comprises 15 residues. Germline V gene sequence: CDR1 MDHEN, CDR2 SYDVKM. V shed 5 bases, J shed 4 bases, and the junction held 8 bases outside the gene matches. CDR3 nucleotides: TGTGCCAGCAGTCTACGGGGACAGGGCCCCTATGGCTACACCTTC. Its protein is CASSLRGQGPYGYTF.

V gene TRBV6-2 or TRBV6-3 combines with J gene TRBJ2-7; D remains ambiguous. The CDR3 length is 9 residues. V was clipped by 11 bases and J by 3 bases, with 5 bases between them. Germline CDR1 MNHEY, CDR2 SVGEGT. Here the CDR3 reads CAGFYEQYF. The CDR3 DNA is TGTGCCGGTTTCTACGAGCAGTACTTC.

This clonotype came up many times. The chain carries TRBV3-1 and TRBJ2-7; 14 bases agree with TRBD2. The CDR3 extends over 17 amino acids. V dropped 2 bases and J dropped 2; count of bases not matched to a gene: 5. Germline V lookup: CDR1 LGHDT, CDR2 YNNKEL (reference sequence). CDR3 sequence: CASSQPGLAGDTYEQYF. In DNA form, the CDR3 reads TGTGCCAGCAGCCAACCGGGACTAGCGGGGGACACCTACGAGCAGTACTTC.

At least ten counts were recorded for this clonotype. The chain recombines TRBV4-3 with TRBJ1-1; D gene unclear. Per germline, CDR1 LGHNA and CDR2 YSLEER. Trimming removed 1 base from V and 5 bases from J, with 17 bases in between. The CDR3 sequence is 16 residues long. Here the CDR3 DNA reads TGCGCCAGCAGCCAAGTCTGGGGTGGAGAGAGGACTGAAGCTTTCTTT. Translated, it gives CASSQVWGGERTEAFF.

This clonotype occurred a few times. The gene calls are TRBV20-1 and TRBJ2-3; 9 positions match TRBD2. Germline assignment: CDR1 DFQATT and CDR2 SNEGSKA (reference sequence). With 6 bases clipped from V and 0 bases from J, the junction kept 10 bases outside the gene matches. The CDR3 loop spans 16 amino acids. CDR3 sequence: CSATRLGLASTDTQYF. CDR3 DNA sequence: TGCAGTGCGACGAGGTTGGGACTAGCTAGCACAGATACGCAGTATTTT.

This clonotype was counted a few times. This rearrangement joins TRBV7-2 to TRBJ2-7, with D possibly TRBD2 on 5 matching bases. Germline V gene sequence: CDR1 SGHTA, CDR2 FQGNSA. V was cut by 1 base and J by 7 bases, with 14 bases left in between. The CDR3 loop spans 14 amino acids. The CDR3 region has the DNA TGTGCCAGCAGCTTAGGGGCAGCGGCTATAGAGCAGTACTTC. Its translation is CASSLGAAAIEQYF.

The chain couples TRBV30 to TRBJ2-1, with a tentative D call TRBD2 (5 bases). The CDR3 length is 14 residues. V was trimmed by 4 bases and J by 9 bases, leaving 19 bases between them. The germline CDR1 and CDR2 sequences are GTSNPN and SVGIG (reference sequence). The CDR3 DNA reads TGTGCCTGGAACACCTTGGGTAGCGTGGTTGAGCAGTTCTTC. It is translated as CAWNTLGSVVEQFF.

J is TRBJ2-5 and V is TRBV14; D is ambiguous. Germline values: CDR1 SGHDN, CDR2 FVKESK. The germline V and J ends were trimmed by 0 bases and 4 bases, with 6 bases remaining between them. This CDR3 is 13 amino acids long. The CDR3 DNA sequence: TGTGCCAGCAGCCAAGAAGTGACAGAGACCCAGTACTTC. It codes for CASSQEVTETQYF.

CDR3 in amino acids: CASSVAGTGEQYF. DNA for the CDR3: TGTGCCAGCAGCGTAGCTGGTACAGGGGAGCAGTACTTC. The chain employs TRBV9 and TRBJ2-7; maybe TRBD1 (6 bases). In germline, CDR1 is SGDLS, CDR2 YYNGEE. Trimming removed 0 bases at V and 7 bases at J, with 11 bases between. The CDR3 is 13 amino acids.

The rearrangement uses TRBV5-6 and TRBJ2-7; 10 nucleotides match TRBD1. The germline gives CDR1 SGHDT, CDR2 YYEEEE. The CDR3 is 15 residues long. J was trimmed by 1 base and V by 5 bases; bases with no gene match: 6. CDR3 coding DNA: TGTGCCAGCAGTACCTGGACAGGGGGTTCCTACGAGCAGTACTTC. It translates to CASSTWTGGSYEQYF.

The sample holds a few counts of this clonotype. The chain combines TRBV20-1 with TRBJ1-5; TRBD1 agrees at 8 bases. V was pared by 6 bases and J by 7 bases, with 8 bases of the junction left unmatched. Germline CDR1 and CDR2: DFQATT and SNEGSKA (reference sequence). The CDR3 contains 13 residues. CDR3 in amino acids: CSARTGTRQPQHF. Written as DNA, the CDR3 is TGCAGTGCCAGGACAGGGACGAGACAGCCCCAGCATTTT.

The V gene is TRBV20-1, the J gene TRBJ1-5, with 10 positions matching TRBD1. The V segment lost 6 bases and the J segment 11 bases; nucleotides outside the gene matches: 13. The CDR3 runs to 14 residues. The germline V gene has CDR1 DFQATT and CDR2 SNEGSKA (reference sequence). CDR3 in amino acids: CSARPGTGALAQHF. The CDR3 DNA is TGCAGTGCCAGACCAGGGACAGGGGCTCTGGCCCAGCATTTT.

In this sample, this clonotype turned up a few times. The chain uses TRBV27 and TRBJ2-7, with D possibly called TRBD1 or TRBD2 (5 bases each). The CDR3 consists of 15 residues. Trimming removed 10 bases at V and 0 bases at J, with 19 bases between. The germline CDR1 and CDR2 sequences are MNHEY and SMNVEV (reference sequence). CDR3 in amino acids: CATRLGAESSYEQYF. CDR3 nucleotides: TGTGCCACCCGTCTCGGGGCAGAGAGCTCCTACGAGCAGTACTTC.